Listed below are T cell receptor beta chains from one sample, sequenced in a study of blood T cell repertoires in COVID-19. Using immunoSEQ multiplex PCR, the repertoire was profiled, and TCRdb retains in-frame clones only, with some absent. The data contain roughly 340,000 clones, 91% of them singletons. Specimen: peripheral blood. The receptors originated from a woman aged 18-35 years who had recovered from COVID-19. Both conserved end residues are part of each CDR3. The order of the fields is V gene, clone size, D gene, J gene, CDR3 DNA, CDR3 protein. D genes are given only for firm matches. Rows give clone size only sometimes, using once, few, many, or a class for an expanded clone.

>TRBV5-4|-|-|TRBJ1-3
TGTGCCAGCAGCTCTGCGGGGCAAGGAAACACCATATATTTT
CASSSAGQGNTIYF
>TRBV19|-|TRBD2|TRBJ2-1
TGTGCCAGTAGTATTACTACTAGCGGGAGTATAGCGGTTGAGCAGTTCTTC
CASSITTSGSIAVEQFF
>TRBV9|-|TRBD2|TRBJ2-1
TGTGCCAGCAGCACTAGCGGGAGGTATATGATCAATGAGCAGTTCTTC
CASSTSGRYMINEQFF
>TRBV2|-|-|TRBJ1-2
TGTGCCAGCACGGAGGAGGGTGGCTACACCTTC
CASTEEGGYTF
>TRBV11-3|-|-|TRBJ2-6
TGTGCCAGCACATCACACCGCTCTGGGGCCAACGTCCTGACTTTC
CASTSHRSGANVLTF
>TRBV7-2|once|-|TRBJ1-2
TGTGCCAGCAGCTTAGAAATGGCAGGAAACTATGGCTACACCTTC
CASSLEMAGNYGYTF
>TRBV12-3/TRBV12-4|-|-|TRBJ2-3
TGTGCCAGCTCGGGACTGTGGACAGATACGCAGTATTTT
CASSGLWTDTQYF
>TRBV18|few|-|TRBJ2-2
TGTGCCAGCTCACTAGCGAACACCGGGGAGCTGTTTTTT
CASSLANTGELFF
>TRBV9|-|TRBD1|TRBJ1-1
TGTGCCAGCAGCGTAGCCCCGACAGGGGGCCTGGGCACTGAAGCTTTCTTT
CASSVAPTGGLGTEAFF
>TRBV5-4|-|-|TRBJ1-2
TGTGCCAGCAGCTTGGTACAGGGCGGGTCCTATGGCTACACCTTC
CASSLVQGGSYGYTF
>TRBV5-5|once|TRBD1|TRBJ1-4
TGTGCCAGCAGCCTACAGGGGGCTCTTTTTAACTATGAAAAACTGTTTTTT
CASSLQGALFNYEKLFF
>TRBV3-1/TRBV3-2|-|-|TRBJ1-4
TGTGCCAGCAGCCAAGATCGGGGAACTAATGAAAAACTGTTTTTT
CASSQDRGTNEKLFF
>TRBV30|-|-|TRBJ1-2
TGTGCCTGGAGTAGAGCCTATGTAACGGGGGGGGTTCGTGGCTACACCTTC
CAWSRAYVTGGVRGYTF
>TRBV9|few|-|TRBJ1-2
TGTGCCAGCAGCGGAGGACAAGTAATGGCGTATGGCTACACCTTC
CASSGGQVMAYGYTF
>TRBV7-8|-|-|TRBJ1-5
TGTGCCAGCAGCTTCCGAGGGGGGCCCCAGCATTTT
CASSFRGGPQHF
>TRBV7-7|-|TRBD2|TRBJ2-1
TGTGCCAGCAGCCTCAGACTAGCTAGTGACAATGAGCAGTTCTTC
CASSLRLASDNEQFF
>TRBV6-6|-|-|TRBJ2-2
TGTGCCAGCTTGGGCAGACGCACCGGGGAGCTGTTTTTT
CASLGRRTGELFF
>TRBV7-9|-|-|TRBJ2-1
TGTGCCAGCAGCTTCCATTACGGCGGGGACAATGAGCAGTTCTTC
CASSFHYGGDNEQFF
>TRBV7-2|-|TRBD1|TRBJ1-2
TGTGCCAGCAGCTCCGGACAGGGCCCTGGCTACACCTTC
CASSSGQGPGYTF
>TRBV5-4|-|-|TRBJ1-1
TGTGCCAGCAGCACGGACGGGAGGGAAGCTTTCTTT
CASSTDGREAFF
>TRBV20-1|-|-|TRBJ1-2
TGCAGTGCGGCGCGAGGGAGGGGCTACACCTTC
CSAARGRGYTF
>TRBV27|-|-|TRBJ1-1
TGTGCCAGCAGTCCGCGGAGTGGTATTCCGATGAACACTGAAGCTTTCTTT
CASSPRSGIPMNTEAFF
>TRBV5-4|once|TRBD2|TRBJ2-1
TGTGCCAGCAGCAGGAGACTAGCGGGAGATAATGAGCAGTTCTTC
CASSRRLAGDNEQFF
>TRBV6-5|few|-|TRBJ1-5
TGTGCCAGCGGACCCGACATGGCTCGGGGGCCCCAGCATTTT
CASGPDMARGPQHF
>TRBV24-1|-|-|TRBJ1-1
TGTGCCACCAGTGATTACAGGGATACTGAAGCTTTCTTT
CATSDYRDTEAFF
>TRBV11-3|-|TRBD2|TRBJ2-5
TGTGCCAGCAGCTTCCTCACTGGACTAGCATTACAAGAGACCCAGTACTTC
CASSFLTGLALQETQYF
>TRBV5-1|once|TRBD2|TRBJ2-4
TGCGCCAGCAGCCCTAGCGGGAGGGCTTTGGACATTCAGTACTTC
CASSPSGRALDIQYF
>TRBV7-2|-|-|TRBJ2-3
TGTGCCAGCAGCTCCCGGGACAAGACAGATACGCAGTATTTT
CASSSRDKTDTQYF
>TRBV27|-|TRBD1|TRBJ1-2
TGTGCCAGCAGACCTACAGGGGGCTCTGGCTACACCTTC
CASRPTGGSGYTF
>TRBV27|-|-|TRBJ2-1
TGTGCCAGCAGACGGGAACCGAGCTCCTACAATGAGCAGTTCTTC
CASRREPSSYNEQFF
>TRBV2|-|-|TRBJ2-3
TGTGCCAGCAATAATGCGCTACGGCTAGAGGGTACGCAGTATTTT
CASNNALRLEGTQYF
>TRBV19|-|-|TRBJ1-4
TGTGCCAGTAGTATCCGGGATGGAAATGAAAAACTGTTTTTT
CASSIRDGNEKLFF
>TRBV19|-|TRBD1|TRBJ1-2
TGTGCCAGTAGTTCCGACAGGGGGCCATTCTATGGCTACACCTTC
CASSSDRGPFYGYTF
>TRBV11-3|-|-|TRBJ2-6
TGTGCCAGCAGCCTCCAGGGCAGTCAGTCCTCTGGGGCCAACGTCCTGACTTTC
CASSLQGSQSSGANVLTF
>TRBV7-2|-|-|TRBJ2-5
TGTGCCAGCAGTCCCGACAGGTGGGGCCAGTACTTC
CASSPDRWGQYF
>TRBV5-1|-|-|TRBJ2-6
TGCGCCAGCAGCTCGGAACGCGGCAGTACGAGCTCTGGGGCCAACGTCCTGACTTTC
CASSSERGSTSSGANVLTF
>TRBV14|-|-|TRBJ1-2
TGTGCCAGCAGCCAAGCTCGCGGCTATGGCTACACCTTC
CASSQARGYGYTF
>TRBV30|-|TRBD1|TRBJ1-6
TGTGCCTGGAGTGTACGGGGGACAGGGAGTTCACCCCTCCACTTT
CAWSVRGTGSSPLHF
>TRBV2|-|-|TRBJ2-5
TGTGCCAGCCGGCTAGCGTCCGGGACCCAGTACTTC
CASRLASGTQYF
>TRBV27|-|-|TRBJ1-6
TGTGCCAGCAGTTTAGAGAGACCCAGGGTCAATTCACCCCTCCACTTT
CASSLERPRVNSPLHF
>TRBV10-3|-|TRBD1|TRBJ1-1
TGTGCCATCAGCCAGGGGGGGAACACTGAAGCTTTCTTT
CAISQGGNTEAFF
>TRBV4-3|-|TRBD2|TRBJ2-1
TGCGCCAGCAGCCAAGACGGTGAGGGACTAGCGGTCTACAATGAGCAGTTCTTC
CASSQDGEGLAVYNEQFF
>TRBV12-3/TRBV12-4|-|TRBD1|TRBJ1-1
TGTGCCAGCAGTCCAAGACAGGGAGGTGAAGCTTTCTTT
CASSPRQGGEAFF
>TRBV10-3|-|-|TRBJ2-5
TGTGCCATCAGTGCGCAGGGGCACGAGACCCAGTACTTC
CAISAQGHETQYF
>TRBV27|-|-|TRBJ1-1
TGTGCCAGCAGCCTAAATGCAGGAATGAACACTGAAGCTTTCTTT
CASSLNAGMNTEAFF
>TRBV27|-|-|TRBJ2-3
TGTGCCAGCAAGCTCCGGGTTTCAGATACGCAGTATTTT
CASKLRVSDTQYF
>TRBV5-6|once|TRBD1|TRBJ2-1
TGTGCCAGCAGCAGGACCGGGACAGGAGTCTACAATGAGCAGTTCTTC
CASSRTGTGVYNEQFF
>TRBV2|-|-|TRBJ1-2
TGTGCCAGCATTACAGGGTTCTACTACACCTTC
CASITGFYYTF
>TRBV24-1|-|TRBD1|TRBJ1-4
TGTGCCACCAGTGATCCCAGAGGGGGCAACGAAAAACTGTTTTTT
CATSDPRGGNEKLFF
>TRBV9|-|-|TRBJ2-3
TGTGCCAGCAGCCTGGAGGGTCAGTTATCAGATACGCAGTATTTT
CASSLEGQLSDTQYF
>TRBV5-6|-|-|TRBJ1-1
TGTGCCAGCAGCTTCAAGCCCCTAGGGAACACTGAAGCTTTCTTT
CASSFKPLGNTEAFF
>TRBV4-1|-|-|TRBJ1-1
TGCGCCAGCAGCCAAGGATTCGGGGGTACCACTGAAGCTTTCTTT
CASSQGFGGTTEAFF
>TRBV10-2|-|TRBD1|TRBJ1-5
TGCGCCAGCAGTGAGTACAGGGGGCTGGGACAGCCCCAGCATTTT
CASSEYRGLGQPQHF
>TRBV7-9|-|TRBD1|TRBJ2-1
TGTGCCAGCAGCCCACGACAGGGAAGAAGGTACAATGAGCAGTTCTTC
CASSPRQGRRYNEQFF